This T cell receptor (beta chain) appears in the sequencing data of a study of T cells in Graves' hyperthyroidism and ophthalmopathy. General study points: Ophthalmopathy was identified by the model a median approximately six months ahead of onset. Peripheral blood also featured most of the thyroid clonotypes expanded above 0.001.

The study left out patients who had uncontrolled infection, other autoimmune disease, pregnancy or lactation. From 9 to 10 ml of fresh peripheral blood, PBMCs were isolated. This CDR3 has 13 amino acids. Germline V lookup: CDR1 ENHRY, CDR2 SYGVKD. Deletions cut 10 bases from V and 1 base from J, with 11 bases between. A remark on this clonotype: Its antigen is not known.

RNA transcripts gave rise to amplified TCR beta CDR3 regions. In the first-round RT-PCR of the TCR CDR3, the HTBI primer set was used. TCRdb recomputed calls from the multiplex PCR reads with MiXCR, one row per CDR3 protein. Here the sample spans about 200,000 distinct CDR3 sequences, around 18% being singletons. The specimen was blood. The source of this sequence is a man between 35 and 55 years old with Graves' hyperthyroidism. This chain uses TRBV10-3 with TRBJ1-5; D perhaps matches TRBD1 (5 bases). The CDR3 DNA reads TGTGCCACGAACCGGGGGAGCAATCAGCCCCAGCATTTT. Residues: CATNRGSNQPQHF.